This note documents a single T cell receptor (beta chain) sequence. This sample stems from a study of blood T cell repertoires in COVID-19. In the study overall: Sample material is recorded as cDNA or gDNA derived from T cells, B-cell-depleted T cells, or PBMCs.

Original data processing: Counts of nucleated cells, estimated from reference gene primer amplification, were obtained. Profiling relied on immunoSEQ multiplex PCR, and the TCRdb table lists in-frame clones only, not all of them. The DNA was the basis for D and trimming; V, J and clone size are from that table. The sample carries under 150,000 clones, approximately 91% recorded once. CDR3 length equals 14 residues. CDR1 MDHEN and CDR2 SYDVKM come from the germline V gene. Trimming cost V 6 bases and J 4 bases; bases outside gene matches: 4. This receptor was identified in a man aged 50-60 years with active or convalescent COVID-19. This chain joins TRBV28 and TRBJ1-5, with 9 bases that match TRBD1. The material sequenced was peripheral blood. The CDR3 loop reads CASRNRGPNQPQHF. The CDR3 nucleotides read TGTGCCAGCAGAAACAGGGGGCCGAATCAGCCCCAGCATTTT.